This T cell receptor (beta chain) stems from a study of T-cell memory formation after mild COVID-19. Study summary: Largely donor-specific sequence clusters came from two donors. Study-wide results and limits: Pre-infection memory showed some responding clones, and this suggested that cross-reactive memory joined. Second-wave clones peaking on day 37 lacked confirmed SARS-CoV-2 specificity.

Only a few counts were recorded for this clonotype. The antigen is undetermined. This CDR3 is 14 amino acids long. The V segment lost 4 bases and the J segment 3 bases; nucleotides outside the gene matches: 3. The germline CDR1 and CDR2 sequences are MNHEY and SVGEGT. TCRalpha and TCRbeta libraries used 5'RACE with constant-segment primers and UMIs. TCRdb reprocessed the 5' RACE reads with MiXCR, giving one entry per CDR3 protein. Of a few hundred thousand distinct CDR3 sequences listed, under 20% were seen once; the top ten hold roughly 20%. Sequenced sample: PBMCs or a T cell subset sorted from them (not recorded which). The sequence was obtained from a man aged 18 to 29 who had mild COVID-19 (a few samples of this study predate the infection). Cell type and time point are not known. The chain joins TRBV6-2 or TRBV6-3 to TRBJ2-3, with 8 nucleotides matching TRBD2. The CDR3 region is CASSSRGVTDTQYF. The CDR3 nucleotides read TGTGCCAGCAGTTCGCGGGGGGTTACAGATACGCAGTATTTT.